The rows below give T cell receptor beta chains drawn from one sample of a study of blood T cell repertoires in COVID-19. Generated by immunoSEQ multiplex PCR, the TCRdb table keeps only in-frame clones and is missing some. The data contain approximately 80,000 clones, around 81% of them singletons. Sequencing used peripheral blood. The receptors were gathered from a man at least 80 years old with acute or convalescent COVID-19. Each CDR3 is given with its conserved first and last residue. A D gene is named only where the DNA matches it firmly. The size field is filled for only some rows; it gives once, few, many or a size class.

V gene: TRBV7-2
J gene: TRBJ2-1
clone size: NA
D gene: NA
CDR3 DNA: TGTGCCAGCAGCTTAGAAGGGGCGATTTACAATGAGCAGTTCTTC
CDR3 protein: CASSLEGAIYNEQFF

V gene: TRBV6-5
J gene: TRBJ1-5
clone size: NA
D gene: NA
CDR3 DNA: TGTGCCAGCAGGTCAAATCAGCCCCAGCATTTT
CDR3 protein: CASRSNQPQHF

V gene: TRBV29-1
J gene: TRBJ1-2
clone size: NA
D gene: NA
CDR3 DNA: TGCAGCGTTGTCGGGGGGATCGATGGCTACACCTTC
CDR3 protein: CSVVGGIDGYTF

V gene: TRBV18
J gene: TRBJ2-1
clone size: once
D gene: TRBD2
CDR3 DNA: TGTGCCAGCTCACCGCGGACTAGTGGCGATGAGCAGTTCTTC
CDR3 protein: CASSPRTSGDEQFF

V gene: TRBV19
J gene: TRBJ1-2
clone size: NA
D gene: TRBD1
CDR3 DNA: TGTGCCAGTAGTAACCCCAGCGCCCAGGGGGTTTTTACCTATGGCTACACCTTC
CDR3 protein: CASSNPSAQGVFTYGYTF

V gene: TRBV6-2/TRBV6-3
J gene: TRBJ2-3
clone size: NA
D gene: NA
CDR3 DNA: TGTGCCAGCAGTCCCGACGGGGGCACAGATACGCAGTATTTT
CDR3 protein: CASSPDGGTDTQYF

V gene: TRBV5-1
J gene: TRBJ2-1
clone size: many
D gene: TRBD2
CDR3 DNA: TGCGCCAGCAGCTTGACGGGAGGAGGCTACAATGAGCAGTTCTTC
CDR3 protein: CASSLTGGGYNEQFF

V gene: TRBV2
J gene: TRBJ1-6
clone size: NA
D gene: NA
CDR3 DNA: TGTGCCAGCAGTGACCAGGTTCTTACCGGTTCACCCCTCCACTTT
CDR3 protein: CASSDQVLTGSPLHF

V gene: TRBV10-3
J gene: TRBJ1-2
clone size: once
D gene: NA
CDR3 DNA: TGTGCCATCAGTGAAGGAGATGGCTATGGCTACACCTTC
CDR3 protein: CAISEGDGYGYTF

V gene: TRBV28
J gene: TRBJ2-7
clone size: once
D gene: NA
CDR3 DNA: TGTGCCAGCAGTTTACCAGGGGTGTCATCCGAGCAGTACTTC
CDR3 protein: CASSLPGVSSEQYF

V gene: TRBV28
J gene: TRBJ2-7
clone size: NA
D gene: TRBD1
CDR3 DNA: TGTGCCAGCAGTCCCGGGACAGGGTACCACGAGCAGTACTTC
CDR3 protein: CASSPGTGYHEQYF

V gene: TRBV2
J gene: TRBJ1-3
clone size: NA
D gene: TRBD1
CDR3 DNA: TGTGCCAGCAGTCTGGGACAGACCAGCTCTGGAAACACCATATATTTT
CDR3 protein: CASSLGQTSSGNTIYF

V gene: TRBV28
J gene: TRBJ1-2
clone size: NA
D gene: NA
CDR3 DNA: TGTGCCAGCAGTTCTCGGACACAAACTAACTATGGCTACACCTTC
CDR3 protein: CASSSRTQTNYGYTF

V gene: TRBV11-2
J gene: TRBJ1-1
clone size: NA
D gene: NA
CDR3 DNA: TGTGCCAGCAGCTCCTATCAGGTTAGGCTTAACACTGAAGCTTTCTTT
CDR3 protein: CASSSYQVRLNTEAFF

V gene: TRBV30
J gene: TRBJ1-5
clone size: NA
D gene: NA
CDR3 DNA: TGTGCCTGGCGAGGTAGTAGCAATCAGCCCCAGCATTTT
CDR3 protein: CAWRGSSNQPQHF

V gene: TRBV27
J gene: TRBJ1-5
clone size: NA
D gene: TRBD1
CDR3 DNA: TGTGCCAGCAGTTCGATACGGGACAGAGGGCCCCAGCATTTT
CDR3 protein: CASSSIRDRGPQHF

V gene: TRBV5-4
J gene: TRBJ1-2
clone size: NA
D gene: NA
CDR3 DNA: TGTGCCAGCAGCTTAGAGGGTGATACGGCATTCTATGGCTACACCTTC
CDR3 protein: CASSLEGDTAFYGYTF

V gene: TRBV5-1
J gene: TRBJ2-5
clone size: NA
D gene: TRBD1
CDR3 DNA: TGCGCCAGCAGCTTGGGGACAGGACAAGAGACCCAGTACTTC
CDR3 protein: CASSLGTGQETQYF

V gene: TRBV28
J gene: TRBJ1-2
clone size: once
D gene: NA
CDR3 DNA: TGTGCCAGCAGTTACAGGGAACGGCGTGGCTACACCTTC
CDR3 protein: CASSYRERRGYTF

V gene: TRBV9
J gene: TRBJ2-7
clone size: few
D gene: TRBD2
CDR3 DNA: TGTGCCAGCAGCCCAGAAGCGGGACCCTACGAGCAGTACTTC
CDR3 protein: CASSPEAGPYEQYF

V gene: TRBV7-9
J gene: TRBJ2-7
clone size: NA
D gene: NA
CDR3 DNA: TGTGCCAGCAGCCCCCCGGGGACTGGCTCCAACGAGCAGTACTTC
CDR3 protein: CASSPPGTGSNEQYF

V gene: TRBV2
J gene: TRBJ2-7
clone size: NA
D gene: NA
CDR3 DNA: TGTGCCAGCAGTGAAGGCAGGTCTGAGCAGTACTTC
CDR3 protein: CASSEGRSEQYF

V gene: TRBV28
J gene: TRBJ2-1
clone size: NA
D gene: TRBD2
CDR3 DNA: TGTGCCAGCAGTTTGGGCGGGAGCCTACATGAGCAGTTCTTC
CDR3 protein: CASSLGGSLHEQFF

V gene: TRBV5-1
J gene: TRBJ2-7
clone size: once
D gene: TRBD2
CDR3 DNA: TGCGCCAGCAGCGCTCTAGCGGGAGGGCCGGACGAGCAGTACTTC
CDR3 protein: CASSALAGGPDEQYF

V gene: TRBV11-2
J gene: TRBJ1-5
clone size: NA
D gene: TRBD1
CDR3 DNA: TGTGCCAGCAGCTTAAACGGACAGGTTAATCAGCCCCAGCATTTT
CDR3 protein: CASSLNGQVNQPQHF

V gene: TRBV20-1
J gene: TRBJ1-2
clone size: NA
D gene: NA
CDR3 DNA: TGCAGTGCTACAGGGTTGTATGGCTACACCTTC
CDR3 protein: CSATGLYGYTF

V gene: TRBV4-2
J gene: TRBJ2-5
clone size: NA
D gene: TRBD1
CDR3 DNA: TGTGCCAGCAGCCCCAGGGGGCTCGGGGGAGAGACCCAGTACTTC
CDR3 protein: CASSPRGLGGETQYF

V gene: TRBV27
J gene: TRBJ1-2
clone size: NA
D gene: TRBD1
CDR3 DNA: TGTGCCAGCAGAGATTCCAGGGGGCAGGACTATGGCTACACCTTC
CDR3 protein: CASRDSRGQDYGYTF

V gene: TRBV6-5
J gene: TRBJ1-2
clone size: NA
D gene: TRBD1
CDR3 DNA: TGTGCCAGCAGGCGACAGGGAAGCTATGGCTACACCTTC
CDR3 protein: CASRRQGSYGYTF

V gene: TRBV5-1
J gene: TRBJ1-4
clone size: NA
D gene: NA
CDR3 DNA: TGCGCCAGCAGCTCAGGACAGCTTTATGAAAAACTGTTTTTT
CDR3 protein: CASSSGQLYEKLFF

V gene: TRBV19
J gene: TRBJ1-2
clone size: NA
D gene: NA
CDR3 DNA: TGTGCCAGTAGTAACGCGCCTCTCTATGGCTACACCTTC
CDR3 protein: CASSNAPLYGYTF

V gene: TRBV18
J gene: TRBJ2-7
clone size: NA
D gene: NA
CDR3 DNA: TGTGCCAGCTCACCACGGGTGGGACATCGAAGTCACGAGCAGTACTTC
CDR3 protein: CASSPRVGHRSHEQYF

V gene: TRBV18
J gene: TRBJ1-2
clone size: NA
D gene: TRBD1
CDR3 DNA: TGTGCCAGCTCATCGAGACAGGGGGACTACACCTTC
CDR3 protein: CASSSRQGDYTF

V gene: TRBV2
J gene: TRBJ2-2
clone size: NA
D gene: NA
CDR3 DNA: TGTGCCAGCAAGGACAGGAACACCGGGGAGCTGTTTTTT
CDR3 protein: CASKDRNTGELFF

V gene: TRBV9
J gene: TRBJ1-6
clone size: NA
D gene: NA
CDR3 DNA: TGTGCCAGCAGCATCAGTCCCGGGACTAAAGGATTCAATTCACCCCTCCACTTT
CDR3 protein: CASSISPGTKGFNSPLHF

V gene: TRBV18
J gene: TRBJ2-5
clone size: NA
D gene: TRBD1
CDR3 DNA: TGTGCCAGCTCACGGATCGAGGGGGCGCTTCGGGAGACCCAGTACTTC
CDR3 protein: CASSRIEGALRETQYF

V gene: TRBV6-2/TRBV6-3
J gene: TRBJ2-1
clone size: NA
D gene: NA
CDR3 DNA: TGTGCCAGCAGTTCAGAGGCGGGGTCCTACAATGAGCAGTTCTTC
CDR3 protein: CASSSEAGSYNEQFF

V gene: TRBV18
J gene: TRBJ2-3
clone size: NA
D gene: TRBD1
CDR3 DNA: TGTGCCAGCTCACCACCGACAGGGAGTAGGGCTACGCAGTATTTT
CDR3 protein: CASSPPTGSRATQYF

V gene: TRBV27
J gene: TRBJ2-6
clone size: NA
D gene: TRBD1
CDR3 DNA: TGTGCCAGCAGTTTCTCCCCTTGGACAGGGAAGGACTCTGGGGCCAACGTCCTGACTTTC
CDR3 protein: CASSFSPWTGKDSGANVLTF

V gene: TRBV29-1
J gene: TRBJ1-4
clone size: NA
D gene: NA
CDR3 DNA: TGCAGCGTTGTAGGGGGGGCAGGCTTCAATGAAAAACTGTTTTTT
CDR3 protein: CSVVGGAGFNEKLFF

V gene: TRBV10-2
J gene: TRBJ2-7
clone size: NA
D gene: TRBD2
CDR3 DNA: TGCGCCAGCACGAGCGGGGACGAGCAGTACTTC
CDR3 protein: CASTSGDEQYF

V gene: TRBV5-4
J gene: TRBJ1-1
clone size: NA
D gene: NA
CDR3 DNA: TGTGCCAGCAGCCGTCCGGACAATGATATGAACACTGAAGCTTTCTTT
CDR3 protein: CASSRPDNDMNTEAFF

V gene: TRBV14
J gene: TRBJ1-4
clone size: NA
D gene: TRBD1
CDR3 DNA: TGTGCCAGCAGCCCCTGGACAGGGCCAACAACTAATGAAAAACTGTTTTTT
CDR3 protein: CASSPWTGPTTNEKLFF

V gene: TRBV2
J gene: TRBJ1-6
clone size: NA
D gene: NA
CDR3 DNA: TGTGCCAGCAGGGCGGGCTCCTATAATTCACCCCTCCACTTT
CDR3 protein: CASRAGSYNSPLHF

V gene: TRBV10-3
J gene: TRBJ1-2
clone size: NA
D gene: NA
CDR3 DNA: TGTGCCATCAGTGCCTCGACAGAGAACTATGGCTACACCTTC
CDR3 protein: CAISASTENYGYTF

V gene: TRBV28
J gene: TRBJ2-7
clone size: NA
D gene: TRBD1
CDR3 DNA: TGTGCCAGCAGTTCCGGACAGGGGGCCTACGAGCAGTACTTC
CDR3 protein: CASSSGQGAYEQYF

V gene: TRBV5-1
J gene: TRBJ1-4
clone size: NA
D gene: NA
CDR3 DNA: TGCGCCAGCAGCTTGACGGCAGGTAATGAAAAACTGTTTTTT
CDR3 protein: CASSLTAGNEKLFF

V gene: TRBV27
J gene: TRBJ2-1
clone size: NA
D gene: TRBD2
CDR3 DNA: TGTGCCAGCAATAGCGGGAGGGTAAATGAGCAGTTCTTC
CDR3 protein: CASNSGRVNEQFF

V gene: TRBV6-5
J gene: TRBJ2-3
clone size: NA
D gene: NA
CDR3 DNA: TGTGCCAGCAGTATAACCGACAGGACAGATACGCAGTATTTT
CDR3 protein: CASSITDRTDTQYF

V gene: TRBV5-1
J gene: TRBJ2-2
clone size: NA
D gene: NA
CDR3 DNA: TGCGCCAGCAGCTTGGGGCACCGAGGGTACGGGGAGCTGTTTTTT
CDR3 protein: CASSLGHRGYGELFF

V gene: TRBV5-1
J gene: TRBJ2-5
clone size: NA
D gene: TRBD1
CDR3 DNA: TGCGCCAGCAGCCCTAAGACAGGGAAGGTCGTGGAGACCCAGTACTTC
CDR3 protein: CASSPKTGKVVETQYF

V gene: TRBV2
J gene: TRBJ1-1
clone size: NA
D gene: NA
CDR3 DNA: TGTGCCAGCAAGTGGCAGAGGACTGAAGCTTTCTTT
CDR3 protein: CASKWQRTEAFF

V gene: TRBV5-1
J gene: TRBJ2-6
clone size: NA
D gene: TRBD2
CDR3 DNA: TGCGCCAGCAGCTTGGTTGGGCTAGCGGGAGTCCCTGGGGCCAACGTCCTGACTTTC
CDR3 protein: CASSLVGLAGVPGANVLTF

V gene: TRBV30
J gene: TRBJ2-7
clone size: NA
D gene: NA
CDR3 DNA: TGTGCCTGGAGTGTAAGAGAGTGGAGAGAGCAGTACTTC
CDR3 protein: CAWSVREWREQYF

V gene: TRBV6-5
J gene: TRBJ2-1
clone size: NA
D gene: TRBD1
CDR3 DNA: TGTGCCAGCAGTTACTCGGGACAGGGGAGATTCGAGCAGTTCTTC
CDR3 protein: CASSYSGQGRFEQFF